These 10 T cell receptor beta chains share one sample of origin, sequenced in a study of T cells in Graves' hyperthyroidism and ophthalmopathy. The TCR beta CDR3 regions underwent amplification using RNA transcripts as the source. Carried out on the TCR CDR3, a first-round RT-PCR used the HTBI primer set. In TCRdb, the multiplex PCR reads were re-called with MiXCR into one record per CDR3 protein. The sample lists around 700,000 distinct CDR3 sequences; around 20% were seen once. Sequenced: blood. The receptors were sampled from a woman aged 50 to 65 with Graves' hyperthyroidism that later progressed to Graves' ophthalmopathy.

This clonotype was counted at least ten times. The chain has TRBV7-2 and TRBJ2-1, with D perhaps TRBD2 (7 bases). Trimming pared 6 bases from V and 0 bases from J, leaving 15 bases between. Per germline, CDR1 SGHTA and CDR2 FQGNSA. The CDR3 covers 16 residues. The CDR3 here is CASSGRRGPSYNEQFF. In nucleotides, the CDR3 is TGTGCCAGCAGTGGTCGGCGGGGGCCCTCCTACAATGAGCAGTTCTTC.

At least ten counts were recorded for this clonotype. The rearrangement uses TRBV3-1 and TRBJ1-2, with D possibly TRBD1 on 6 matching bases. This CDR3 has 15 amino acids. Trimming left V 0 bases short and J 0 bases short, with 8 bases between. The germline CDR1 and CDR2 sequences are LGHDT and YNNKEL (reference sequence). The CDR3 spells CASSQEGAANYGYTF. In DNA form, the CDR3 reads TGTGCCAGCAGCCAAGAGGGGGCCGCTAACTATGGCTACACCTTC.

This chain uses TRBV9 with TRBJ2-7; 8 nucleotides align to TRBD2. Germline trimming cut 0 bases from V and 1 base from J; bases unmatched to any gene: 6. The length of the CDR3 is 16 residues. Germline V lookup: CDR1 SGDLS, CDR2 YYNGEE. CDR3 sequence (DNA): TGTGCCAGCAGCGTAGAGCCGGGGACTAGTTCCTACGAGCAGTACTTC. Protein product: CASSVEPGTSSYEQYF.

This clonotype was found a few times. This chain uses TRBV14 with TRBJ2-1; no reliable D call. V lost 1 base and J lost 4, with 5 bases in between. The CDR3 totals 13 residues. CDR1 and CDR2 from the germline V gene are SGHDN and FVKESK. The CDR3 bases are TGTGCCAGCAGCCAAGGGTTTTACAATGAGCAGTTCTTC. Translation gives CASSQGFYNEQFF.

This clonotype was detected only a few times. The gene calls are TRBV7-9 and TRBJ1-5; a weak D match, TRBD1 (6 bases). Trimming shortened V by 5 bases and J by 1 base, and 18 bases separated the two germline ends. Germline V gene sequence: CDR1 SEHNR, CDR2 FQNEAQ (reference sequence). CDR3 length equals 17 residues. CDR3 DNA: TGTGCCAGCAGCCAGGGGTCGTCGGGGGGCAGCAATCAGCCCCAGCATTTT. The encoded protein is CASSQGSSGGSNQPQHF.

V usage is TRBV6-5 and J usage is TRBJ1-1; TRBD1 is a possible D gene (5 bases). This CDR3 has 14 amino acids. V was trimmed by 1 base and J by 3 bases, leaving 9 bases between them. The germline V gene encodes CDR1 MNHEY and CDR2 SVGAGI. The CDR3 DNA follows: TGTGCCAGCAGTTACTTGGGGCGCGACACTGAAGCTTTCTTT. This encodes CASSYLGRDTEAFF.

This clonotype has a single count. CDR3 residues: CASSLVPAEGYTF. CDR3 DNA sequence: TGTGCCAGCAGCTTGGTCCCTGCCGAGGGCTACACCTTC. The chain is built from TRBV11-2 and TRBJ1-2; the D is unclear. Trimming cost V 3 bases and J 8 bases, with 13 bases left between them. This CDR3 contains 13 residues. Looked up from germline, CDR1 is SGHAT and CDR2 is FQNNGV.

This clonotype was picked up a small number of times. CDR3 coding DNA: TGTGCCAGCAGGATCCGGGACAGCGGTCGAGAGACCCAGTACTTC. Its protein is CASRIRDSGRETQYF. This rearrangement joins TRBV6-2 or TRBV6-3 to TRBJ2-5, with 7 bases matching TRBD1. CDR1 is MNHEY, CDR2 SVGEGT, per germline. J gave up 4 bases and V 6 bases, and 11 bases lay outside the gene matches. The CDR3 is made up of 15 amino acids.

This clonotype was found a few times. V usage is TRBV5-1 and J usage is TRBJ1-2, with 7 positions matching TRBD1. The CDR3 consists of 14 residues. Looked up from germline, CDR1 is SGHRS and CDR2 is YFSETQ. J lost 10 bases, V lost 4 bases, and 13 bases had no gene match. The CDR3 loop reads CASSQELRGKNYTF. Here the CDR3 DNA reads TGCGCCAGCAGCCAAGAGCTCAGGGGGAAAAACTACACCTTC.

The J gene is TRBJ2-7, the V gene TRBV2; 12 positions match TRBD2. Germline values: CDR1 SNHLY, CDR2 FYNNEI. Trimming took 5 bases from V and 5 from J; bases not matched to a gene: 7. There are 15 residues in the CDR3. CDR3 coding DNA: TGTGCCAGCAGTTGGTCTAGCGGGGGGGCCCACGAGCAGTACTTC. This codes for CASSWSSGGAHEQYF.